The 6 T cell receptor beta chains below all came from one sample that was sequenced in a study of blood T cell repertoires in COVID-19. TCRdb's table, derived via immunoSEQ multiplex PCR, lists solely in-frame clones and lacks some. In the table there are about 73,000 clones, roughly 82% of which are singletons. Material for sequencing was peripheral blood. Receptors were obtained from a woman aged 60-75 years with acute or convalescent COVID-19.

The rearrangement links TRBV29-1 to TRBJ2-7; D might be TRBD2 (6 bases). This CDR3 has 12 residues. The V gene lost 4 bases and the J gene lost 5 bases, with 12 bases spanning the gap. Germline V gene data show CDR1 as SQVTM and CDR2 as ANQGSEA. In DNA form, the CDR3 reads TGCAGCGTTGGAGGTCGGAGGGACGAGCAGTACTTC. Its translation is CSVGGRRDEQYF.

This clone was recorded once. The chain combines TRBV7-9 with TRBJ2-1, with a tentative D call TRBD2 (5 bases). Between the trimmed V and J ends, which lost 4 bases and 8 bases, there was a span of 12 bases. The CDR3 covers 13 residues. CDR1 SEHNR and CDR2 FQNEAQ come from the germline V gene (reference sequence). Written as DNA, the CDR3 is TGTGCCAGCAGCTACCTTCGGGGTGATGAGCAGTTCTTC. As protein: CASSYLRGDEQFF.

This rearrangement joins TRBV3-1 (or the pseudogene TRBV3-2) to TRBJ1-1; tentatively, D is TRBD1 (5 bases). The ends were cut back, 1 base at V and 4 bases at J, with 13 bases in the middle. Per the germline V gene, CDR1 is LGHDT and CDR2 is YNNKEL (reference sequence). The CDR3 runs 15 residues. CDR3 amino acids: CASSQGKGWGTEAFF. The CDR3 DNA reads as TGTGCCAGCAGCCAAGGGAAGGGGTGGGGCACTGAAGCTTTCTTT.

V is TRBV5-1 and J is TRBJ2-2, with 8 bases identical to TRBD1. Germline CDR1 and CDR2: SGHRS and YFSETQ. This CDR3 contains 17 residues. V lost 2 bases, J lost 1 base, and 7 bases stayed unmatched. The CDR3 DNA is TGCGCCAGCAGCTTCCCGTTAGGACAGGGGAACACCGGGGAGCTGTTTTTT. It codes for CASSFPLGQGNTGELFF.

CDR3 nucleotides: TGTGCCAGCAGCTCCAGGACAGGGGCGAACACCGGGGAGCTGTTTTTT. Translating it yields CASSSRTGANTGELFF. V usage is TRBV7-6 and J usage is TRBJ2-2; 9 bases are a match to TRBD1. The V gene's germline CDR1 is SGHVS and CDR2 FNYEAQ. V lost 4 bases, J lost 0 bases, and 3 bases stayed unmatched. This CDR3 spans 16 amino acids.

V is TRBV28 and J is TRBJ2-7; tentatively, D is TRBD1 (5 bases). CDR1 and CDR2 (germline): MDHEN, SYDVKM. Trimming took off 3 bases at V and 1 base at J, with 13 bases between the two ends. This CDR3 region has 15 residues. The CDR3 reads CASSFVGDRSYEQYF. CDR3 sequence (DNA): TGTGCCAGCAGTTTCGTTGGCGACAGATCCTACGAGCAGTACTTC.